What follows is one T cell receptor (beta chain) and its context. This sample was taken from a study of CD8 T cells in ankylosing spondylitis. The junction had 0 bases not matched to a gene; V was cut back by 2 bases and J by 12 bases. Germline V gene data show CDR1 as SNHLY and CDR2 as FYNNEI. This CDR3 has 11 amino acids. MiXCR, run by TCRdb on the 5' RACE reads, gives a single entry per CDR3 protein. Of 300,000 to 400,000 distinct CDR3 sequences listed, roughly 14% are singletons. The TCR originated in a male donor with ankylosing spondylitis or in good health (not recorded which). The chain combines TRBV2 with TRBJ1-4, with 7 positions matching TRBD1. Material: blood, either unsorted or a sorted T cell fraction (not recorded which). CDR3 residues: CASSEQGELFF. For the CDR3, the DNA is TGTGCCAGCAGTGAACAGGGGGAACTGTTTTTT.